Below are 14 T cell receptor beta chains sequenced from a single sample in a study of early T cells in non-severe SARS-CoV-2 infection. TCRdb used MiXCR to reprocess the 5' RACE reads, holding one entry per CDR3 protein. The sample contains approximately 42,000 distinct CDR3 sequences, around 7% of which appear only once. The sample was whole blood. The receptors stem from an adult who was a healthcare worker with PCR-confirmed SARS-CoV-2 infection or an uninfected control (not recorded which).

The chain couples TRBV5-1 to TRBJ1-4, with D possibly being TRBD1 (5 bases). This CDR3 contains 13 residues. V was cut by 5 bases and J by 1 base, with 6 bases left in between. Per germline, CDR1 SGHRS and CDR2 YFSETQ. CDR3 amino acids: CASSGGTNEKLFF. The CDR3 DNA reads TGCGCCAGCAGTGGGGGAACTAATGAAAAACTGTTTTTT.

This sequence joins TRBV18 and TRBJ1-2, with TRBD1 identical over 7 bases. This CDR3 contains 15 residues. V lost 6 bases, J lost 0 bases, and 7 bases stayed unmatched. CDR1 and CDR2 (germline): KGHSH, LQKENI. CDR3 in amino acids: CASSPGQASNYGYTF. The CDR3 nucleotides read TGTGCCAGCTCCCCCGGACAGGCGTCTAACTATGGCTACACCTTC.

This clonotype turned up a few times. This chain connects TRBV12-3 or TRBV12-4 to TRBJ2-3; 10 nucleotides agree with TRBD2. The junction had 6 bases not matched to a gene; V was cut back by 5 bases and J by 1 base. The CDR3 covers 16 residues. The CDR3 DNA follows: TGTGCCAGCAGTCACCTAGCGGGGGACCGCACAGATACGCAGTATTTT. This translates into CASSHLAGDRTDTQYF.

This clonotype appeared many times. V gene TRBV3-1 combines with J gene TRBJ2-3; 9 nucleotides align to TRBD2. The CDR3 covers 14 residues. Germline CDR1 reads LGHDT; CDR2 reads YNNKEL (reference sequence). Germline trimming cut 8 bases from V and 2 bases from J; bases unmatched to any gene: 5. The CDR3, as DNA: TGTGCCAGCCCAGCGGGGGGACACACAGATACGCAGTATTTT. Translation gives CASPAGGHTDTQYF.

The V and J genes are TRBV6-2 or TRBV6-3 and TRBJ2-1; 7 nucleotides line up with TRBD2. CDR3 length: 13 residues. V was pared by 7 bases and J by 8 bases, with 8 bases of the junction left unmatched. Germline V gene lookup returns CDR1 MNHEY and CDR2 SVGEGT. Here the CDR3 reads CASKRDGGYEQFF. CDR3 coding DNA: TGTGCCAGCAAGCGGGACGGGGGGTATGAGCAGTTCTTC.

This clonotype was counted at least ten times. The chain is built from TRBV20-1 and TRBJ2-1, with unresolved D. Germline values: CDR1 DFQATT, CDR2 SNEGSKA (reference sequence). The CDR3 is made up of 14 amino acids. V was cut by 2 bases and J by 0 bases, with 8 bases left in between. CDR3 coding DNA: TGCAGTGCTAGACGGCAAAACTCCTACAATGAGCAGTTCTTC. Its translation: CSARRQNSYNEQFF.

This clonotype was detected ten times or more. The rearrangement uses TRBV20-1 and TRBJ2-1; weak D call: TRBD1 (5 bases). This CDR3 comprises 14 residues. V lost 4 bases to trimming and J lost 7 bases, with 17 bases between them. Germline-derived CDR1 and CDR2 are DFQATT and SNEGSKA (reference sequence). CDR3 sequence (DNA): TGCAGTGCTATCGAGACAGTCAAGGGAAATGAGCAGTTCTTC. Encoded protein: CSAIETVKGNEQFF.

The chain couples TRBV2 to TRBJ1-6; TRBD1 matches at 9 bases. The V and J ends lost 8 bases and 6 bases, in that order; junction bases with no gene match: 8. Germline loops: CDR1 SNHLY, CDR2 FYNNEI. The CDR3 consists of 15 residues. The CDR3 DNA is TGTGCCAGCCGCGGGGGACAGGGAGGTAATTCACCCCTCCACTTT. Its protein product is CASRGGQGGNSPLHF. The entire variable domain, with the rest obtained from reference TRBV2 and TRBJ1-6, is as follows: EPEVTQTPSHQVTQMGQEVILRCVPISNHLYFYWYRQILGQKVEFLVSFYNNEISEKSEIFDDQFSVERPDGSNFTLKIRSTKLEDSAMYFCASRGGQGGNSPLHFGNGTRLTVT.

The chain combines TRBV7-2 with TRBJ2-5; 8 bases map to TRBD1. Germline lookup yields CDR1 SGHTA and CDR2 FQGNSA. Trimming removed 3 bases from V and 5 bases from J; junction bases left unmatched: 5. The CDR3 totals 14 residues. CDR3 bases: TGTGCCAGCAGCTTCCAGGGGGCTCCCGAGACCCAGTACTTC. This translates into CASSFQGAPETQYF.

This clonotype was counted a few times. The V call is TRBV2, the J call TRBJ1-1, with D perhaps matching TRBD1 (5 bases). CDR1 and CDR2 from the germline V gene are SNHLY and FYNNEI. The V and J ends lost 1 base and 2 bases respectively, with 11 bases between them. CDR3 length equals 15 residues. The CDR3 spells CASSEGTRVNTEAFF. In DNA form, the CDR3 reads TGTGCCAGCAGTGAAGGGACCAGGGTAAACACTGAAGCTTTCTTT.

The chain uses TRBV28 and TRBJ2-7; D is undetermined. Trimming shortened V by 8 bases and J by 4 bases, and 9 bases separated the two germline ends. Germline V CDR1 and CDR2: MDHEN, SYDVKM. The CDR3 extends over 11 amino acids. The CDR3 DNA reads as TGTGCCAGCGACTCCCAATACGAGCAGTACTTC. It translates to CASDSQYEQYF. Together with reference TRBV28 and TRBJ2-7, the CDR3 gives the full variable domain: DVKVTQSSRYLVKRTGEKVFLECVQDMDHENMFWYRQDPGLGLRLIYFSYDVKMKEKGDIPEGYSVSREKKERFSLILESASTNQTSMYLCASDSQYEQYFGPGTRLTVT.

This clonotype has just a few counts. This chain joins TRBV20-1 and TRBJ2-7; 7 nucleotides match TRBD1. V lost 6 bases to trimming and J lost 3 bases; unmatched junction nucleotides: 8. The CDR3 spans 13 residues. Per germline, CDR1 DFQATT and CDR2 SNEGSKA (reference sequence). CDR3 coding DNA: TGCAGTGCCCAAGACAGGGATCTCTACGAGCAGTACTTC. It codes for CSAQDRDLYEQYF.

This clonotype was observed at least ten times. The chain carries TRBV7-2 and TRBJ1-6; possibly TRBD1 for D (6 bases). Germline CDR1 reads SGHTA; CDR2 reads FQGNSA. Trimming took 4 bases from V and 4 from J, leaving 14 bases between them. CDR3 length: 16 amino acids. The CDR3 DNA is TGTGCCAGCAGCTGGAAAATGGGGACATATAATTCACCCCTCCACTTT. It specifies CASSWKMGTYNSPLHF.

This clonotype was seen ten or more times. The genes are TRBV7-9 and TRBJ2-1; the D call may be TRBD1 or TRBD2 (6 bases each). CDR1 and CDR2 (germline): SEHNR, FQNEAQ (reference sequence). This CDR3 region has 14 residues. Trimming removed 11 bases at V and 0 bases at J, with 14 bases between. The CDR3 sequence is CAGEGGSSYNEQFF. The CDR3 nucleotides are TGTGCCGGAGAAGGGGGGAGCTCCTACAATGAGCAGTTCTTC.